The next 5 T cell receptor beta chains were all read from a single sample in a study of CD8 T cells in Susac syndrome. A quantity of roughly 0.5 to 1 ug RNA underwent reverse transcription using random hexamers. TCRdb called the immunoSEQ multiplex PCR reads again in MiXCR, with one record for every CDR3 protein. Of a few hundred thousand distinct CDR3 sequences in the sample, approximately 90% were seen once. The sample comprised CD8+ T cells from PBMCs. These receptors originate from a human donor with multiple sclerosis.

This rearrangement joins TRBV12-3 or TRBV12-4 to TRBJ1-2; possible D gene TRBD1, 5 bases. Trimming pared 5 bases from V and 2 bases from J, leaving 15 bases between. The CDR3 runs to 15 residues. CDR3: CASSAREGRNYGYTF. The CDR3 coding sequence is TGTGCCAGCAGTGCCAGAGAGGGGAGGAACTATGGCTACACCTTC.

V gene TRBV19 combines with J gene TRBJ2-7, with 9 positions matching TRBD1. This CDR3 comprises 15 residues. The trim removed 1 base at V and 3 bases at J, leaving 4 bases unmatched. From germline, CDR1 is LNHDA and CDR2 SQIVND (reference sequence). As DNA, the CDR3 is TGTGCCAGTAGTATAGGGACAGGGGCCCGCTACGAGCAGTACTTC. This sequence encodes CASSIGTGARYEQYF.

V usage is TRBV20-1 and J usage is TRBJ1-5; 7 bases fit TRBD1. The CDR3 runs to 15 residues. From germline, CDR1 is DFQATT and CDR2 SNEGSKA (reference sequence). V lost 0 bases, J lost 3 bases, and 5 bases stayed unmatched. The CDR3 sequence is CSARDFQGDNQPQHF. As DNA, the CDR3 is TGCAGTGCTAGAGATTTCCAGGGGGACAATCAGCCCCAGCATTTT.

The chain has TRBV29-1 and TRBJ2-1; TRBD2 matches at 8 bases. CDR3 length: 13 amino acids. Germline V gene sequence: CDR1 SQVTM, CDR2 ANQGSEA. The ends lost 6 bases at V and 2 bases at J; junction bases unmatched: 3. In DNA form, the CDR3 reads TGCAGCGTCGGGGGGGGAACCTACAATGAGCAGTTCTTC. Translated: CSVGGGTYNEQFF.

The DNA for the CDR3 is TGTGCCAGCAGCACGGGGGCGCAGGGACGCTACGAGCAGTACTTC. Its translation is CASSTGAQGRYEQYF. The chain uses TRBV21-1 and TRBJ2-7; the table's D call of TRBD1 was not tested on the DNA. TRBV21-1 corresponds to a pseudogene. This CDR3 spans 15 amino acids.